This T cell receptor beta chain was identified during a study of control samples from healthy donors and cancer patients. TCRdb keeps only in-frame clones here, not all; method: immunoSEQ multiplex PCR. The data contain about 410,000 clones, 75% to 95% of them singletons. This CDR3 is 17 amino acids long. The V gene's germline CDR1 is SNHLY and CDR2 FYNNEI. The germline V and J ends were trimmed by 0 bases and 1 base, with 12 bases remaining between them. This chain joins TRBV2 and TRBJ2-2; D might be TRBD1 (5 bases). The sequence was collected from a man between 40 and 49 years old with head and neck cancer. Sequenced material: PBMCs. The CDR3 DNA reads as TGTGCCAGCAGTGAAGCGAGGACAAGGGGGAACACCGGGGAGCTGTTTTTT. Amino acid sequence: CASSEARTRGNTGELFF.